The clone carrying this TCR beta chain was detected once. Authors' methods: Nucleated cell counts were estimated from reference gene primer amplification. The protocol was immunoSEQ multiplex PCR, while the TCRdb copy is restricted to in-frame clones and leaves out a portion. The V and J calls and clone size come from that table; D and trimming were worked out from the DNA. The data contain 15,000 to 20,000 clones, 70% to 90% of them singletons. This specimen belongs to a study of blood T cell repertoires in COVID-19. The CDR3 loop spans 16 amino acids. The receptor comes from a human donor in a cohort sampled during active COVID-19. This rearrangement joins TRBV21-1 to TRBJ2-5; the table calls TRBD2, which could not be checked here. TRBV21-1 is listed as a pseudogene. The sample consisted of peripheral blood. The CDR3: CASSKDKRRAVKTQYF. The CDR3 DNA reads TGTGCCAGCAGCAAAGACAAACGGCGGGCGGTTAAGACCCAGTACTTC.